What follows are 12 T cell receptor beta chains derived from one specimen sequenced in a study of T cell responses to AZD1222 COVID-19 vaccine. Sequenced by immunoSEQ multiplex PCR; TCRdb stores in-frame clones only, minus some. The sample lists more than 110,000 clones; about 88% were seen once. The specimen comprised peripheral blood, sampled on day 0 of AZD1222 vaccination. The receptors stem from an adult in good health.

The J gene is TRBJ1-2, the V gene TRBV7-2, with D possibly being TRBD1 (5 bases). CDR1 SGHTA and CDR2 FQGNSA come from the germline V gene. The ends were cut back, 8 bases at V and 8 bases at J, with 18 bases in the middle. The CDR3 is 13 amino acids. The CDR3 loop is CASRGGIGDGYTF. For the CDR3, the DNA is TGTGCCAGCCGTGGCGGGATTGGGGACGGCTACACCTTC. Combining the CDR3 with reference TRBV7-2 and TRBJ1-2 gives the whole variable domain GAGVSQSPSNKVTEKGKDVELRCDPISGHTALYWYRQSLGQGLEFLIYFQGNSAPDKSGLPSDRFSAERTGGSVSTLTIQRTQQEDSAVYLCASRGGIGDGYTFGSGTRLTVV.

This CDR3 is CASSLVSGRADTQYF. DNA of the CDR3: TGTGCCAGCAGCTTAGTTAGCGGGAGGGCAGATACGCAGTATTTT. J is TRBJ2-3 and V is TRBV7-2; 11 bases are shared with TRBD2. The germline CDR1 and CDR2 sequences are SGHTA and FQGNSA. This CDR3 has 15 residues. With 1 base clipped from V and 4 bases from J, the junction kept 1 base outside the gene matches.

This clone came up a few times. This chain joins TRBV2 and TRBJ2-2; 12 bases line up with TRBD2. Germline trimming cut 7 bases from V and 4 bases from J; bases unmatched to any gene: 7. CDR1 SNHLY and CDR2 FYNNEI come from the germline V gene. This CDR3 has 16 residues. As DNA, the CDR3 is TGTGCCAGCACTCCCGCTAGCGGGAGGGTCACCGGGGAGCTGTTTTTT. This sequence encodes CASTPASGRVTGELFF. Together with reference TRBV2 and TRBJ2-2, the CDR3 gives the full variable domain: EPEVTQTPSHQVTQMGQEVILRCVPISNHLYFYWYRQILGQKVEFLVSFYNNEISEKSEIFDDQFSVERPDGSNFTLKIRSTKLEDSAMYFCASTPASGRVTGELFFGEGSRLTVL.

The V gene is TRBV7-2, the J gene TRBJ1-6; D may be TRBD1 (6 bases). Germline V gene data show CDR1 as SGHTA and CDR2 as FQGNSA. The V gene lost 1 base and the J gene lost 7 bases, with 11 bases spanning the gap. The CDR3 totals 15 residues. CDR3 loop: CASSLGSGVNSPLHF. For the CDR3, the DNA is TGTGCCAGCAGCTTAGGTTCAGGGGTGAATTCACCCCTCCACTTT.

The gene calls are TRBV6-5 and TRBJ1-6, with D uncertain. The CDR3 is 15 residues long. The germline V gene has CDR1 MNHEY and CDR2 SVGAGI. The germline V and J ends were trimmed by 0 bases and 7 bases, with 10 bases remaining between them. CDR3 loop: CASSYSVRRNSPLHF. The CDR3 DNA reads as TGTGCCAGCAGTTACTCGGTCCGGAGAAATTCACCCCTCCACTTT.

The CDR3 nucleotides read TGTGCCAGCAGTCCTCCAGGGTGGAGCTATGGCTACACCTTC. This codes for CASSPPGWSYGYTF. The gene calls are TRBV27 and TRBJ1-2; perhaps TRBD1 as D (5 bases). Deletions cut 5 bases from V and 4 bases from J, with 14 bases between. The CDR3 is 14 amino acids. CDR1 and CDR2 (germline): MNHEY, SMNVEV (reference sequence).

The CDR3 loop is CASSLVQRGVKETQYF. For the CDR3, the DNA is TGTGCCAGCAGCTTAGTGCAGCGAGGGGTAAAAGAGACCCAGTACTTC. The chain couples TRBV7-8 to TRBJ2-5, with D possibly called TRBD1 or TRBD2 (5 bases each). Germline V lookup: CDR1 SGHVS, CDR2 FQNEAQ. The CDR3 runs 16 residues. V dropped 1 base and J dropped 3 bases, with 15 bases sitting between them.

This sequence joins TRBV4-1 and TRBJ2-5; 8 bases match TRBD1. CDR1 MGHRA and CDR2 YSYEKL come from the germline V gene. V lost 2 bases to trimming and J lost 5 bases; unmatched junction nucleotides: 4. This CDR3 has 14 residues. The CDR3 here is CASSQKQGEETQYF. Written as DNA, the CDR3 is TGCGCCAGCAGCCAAAAACAGGGGGAGGAGACCCAGTACTTC.

The chain uses TRBV6-6 and TRBJ1-6, with no clear D. V was trimmed by 6 bases and J by 8 bases, leaving 14 bases between them. CDR1 is MNHNY, CDR2 SVGAGI, per germline (reference sequence). There are 14 residues in the CDR3. CDR3 in DNA: TGTGCCAGCAGCCCCGTGGAGCTTTATTCACCCCTCCACTTT. Translation: CASSPVELYSPLHF.

The gene calls are TRBV6-1 and TRBJ2-3, with D possibly being TRBD2 (5 bases). V lost 2 bases, J lost 1 base, and 10 bases lay in between. Looked up from germline, CDR1 is MNHNS and CDR2 is SASEGT. This CDR3 region has 15 residues. The CDR3 coding sequence is TGTGCCAGCAGTGAACAGCGGTGGGGCACAGATACGCAGTATTTT. Encoded protein: CASSEQRWGTDTQYF.

This chain connects TRBV6-6 to TRBJ1-2; 7 nucleotides align to TRBD1. The trim removed 5 bases at V and 0 bases at J, leaving 18 bases unmatched. Germline CDR1 MNHNY, CDR2 SVGAGI (reference sequence). The CDR3 runs to 19 residues. The DNA for the CDR3 is TGTGCCAGCAGTCCAACCCCCGGGACAGCTCAATTTTCTAACTATGGCTACACCTTC. Translated: CASSPTPGTAQFSNYGYTF.

The chain uses TRBV15 and TRBJ2-7; possibly TRBD2 for D (5 bases). Trimming removed 5 bases from V and 6 bases from J, with 20 bases in between. CDR1 is LNHNV, CDR2 YYDKDF, per germline (reference sequence). CDR3 length: 15 amino acids. CDR3 in amino acids: CATSGLLTGRGEQYF. In DNA form, the CDR3 reads TGTGCCACCAGCGGTCTGCTCACCGGACGGGGCGAGCAGTACTTC.